This entry lists 30 T cell receptor beta chains sequenced from one sample in a study of a mutant IDH1 vaccine in newly diagnosed glioma. Profiling relied on immunoSEQ multiplex PCR, and the TCRdb table lists in-frame clones only, not all of them. The top ten clones hold 5.2% of a sample with over 75,000 clones, approximately 75% of them seen once. Time point noted: week 47, end of study. It was 300 ug of mutant IDH1 20-mer peptide that made up each vaccine dose, given with topical imiquimod. These receptors have no identified antigens. This specimen was PBMCs, taken from a glioma patient whose treatment included an IDH1 peptide vaccine. The receptors derive from a man in his forties with glioma.

This clone was seen more than once but under ten times. The rearrangement uses TRBV10-2 and TRBJ2-5, with D perhaps TRBD2 (6 bases). This CDR3 region has 15 residues. In germline, CDR1 is WSHSY, CDR2 SAAADI. V was trimmed by 6 bases and J by 4 bases, leaving 18 bases between them. CDR3 in DNA: TGCGCCAGCAGCTCCCTCGCGGGGTGGGCAGAGACCCAGTACTTC. This translates into CASSSLAGWAETQYF.

CDR3 residues: CASSLFGSGANVLTF. The CDR3 DNA reads as TGTGCCAGCAGTTTATTTGGCTCTGGGGCCAACGTCCTGACTTTC. The gene calls are TRBV27 and TRBJ2-6; D is ambiguous. Trimming shortened V by 1 base and J by 0 bases, and 4 bases separated the two germline ends. This CDR3 region has 15 residues. Germline V gene sequence: CDR1 MNHEY, CDR2 SMNVEV (reference sequence).

V usage is TRBV6-4 and J usage is TRBJ1-2; 8 nucleotides line up with TRBD1. J was trimmed by 4 bases and V by 6 bases; bases with no gene match: 13. The CDR3 is 16 amino acids. The V gene's germline CDR1 is MRHNA and CDR2 SNTAGT. The CDR3 spells CASSETGDVNPYGYTF. In DNA, the CDR3 is TGTGCCAGCAGCGAGACAGGGGATGTAAATCCCTATGGCTACACCTTC.

The chain employs TRBV6-5 and TRBJ1-4; D unclear. Germline loops: CDR1 MNHEY, CDR2 SVGAGI. The CDR3 extends over 12 amino acids. Trimming cost V 0 bases and J 7 bases, with 3 bases left between them. The CDR3, as DNA: TGTGCCAGCAGTTACTCGAGTGAAAAACTGTTTTTT. It yields the protein CASSYSSEKLFF.

V usage is TRBV6-1 and J usage is TRBJ2-7; D may be TRBD1 (6 bases). Germline V gene sequence: CDR1 MNHNS, CDR2 SASEGT. Trimming stripped 6 bases from V and 4 bases from J, with 13 bases between. This CDR3 is 13 amino acids long. CDR3 residues: CASRGLGGYEQYF. CDR3 coding DNA: TGTGCCAGCAGAGGGCTAGGGGGATACGAGCAGTACTTC.

The rearrangement joins TRBV7-2 to TRBJ2-2; D unclear. V lost 2 bases and J 0 bases, leaving 10 bases between the germline ends. The CDR3 consists of 16 residues. CDR1 SGHTA and CDR2 FQGNSA come from the germline V gene. The CDR3 spells CASSLYQFANTGELFF. For the CDR3, the DNA is TGTGCCAGCAGCTTATATCAGTTCGCGAACACCGGGGAGCTGTTTTTT.

The chain has TRBV9 and TRBJ2-3; 13 nucleotides agree with TRBD2. The J segment lost 3 bases and the V segment lost 4 bases, leaving 5 bases of the junction unmatched. CDR3 length: 16 residues. Germline V gives CDR1 SGDLS, CDR2 YYNGEE. The CDR3 loop reads CASSSPTSGGTDTQYF. The DNA of the CDR3 is TGTGCCAGCAGCTCACCGACTAGCGGGGGGACAGATACGCAGTATTTT.

Only a few counts were recorded for this clone. The J gene is TRBJ1-4, the V gene TRBV30; D might be TRBD1 (5 bases). Germline V gene lookup returns CDR1 GTSNPN and CDR2 SVGIG (reference sequence). V was shortened by 4 bases and J by 7 bases, with 19 bases between the two germline ends. The CDR3 extends over 15 amino acids. Here the CDR3 reads CAWNEPTIQGEKLFF. In DNA form, the CDR3 reads TGTGCCTGGAACGAACCGACGATTCAGGGTGAAAAACTGTTTTTT.

The CDR3 nucleotides are TGTGCCAGCAGCTTAGAGGGGCGGGGAGAGCAGTTCTTC. Translating gives CASSLEGRGEQFF. The chain employs TRBV7-2 and TRBJ2-1, with D maybe TRBD2 (6 bases). V shed 1 base and J shed 10 bases, with 11 bases lying between them. Germline V gene sequence: CDR1 SGHTA, CDR2 FQGNSA. The CDR3 is 13 amino acids.

This clone was detected once. The rearrangement uses TRBV9 and TRBJ2-3; 10 positions match TRBD2. The V and J ends lost 0 bases and 2 bases, in that order; junction bases with no gene match: 6. In germline, CDR1 is SGDLS, CDR2 YYNGEE. CDR3 length: 17 residues. CDR3 residues: CASSVAVAGGLTDTQYF. In DNA form, the CDR3 reads TGTGCCAGCAGCGTAGCGGTAGCGGGGGGACTCACAGATACGCAGTATTTT.

The chain is built from TRBV10-3 and TRBJ2-1; TRBD2 agrees at 11 bases. This CDR3 has 15 residues. Trimming cost V 10 bases and J 8 bases; bases outside gene matches: 13. Germline CDR1 reads ENHRY; CDR2 reads SYGVKD. The CDR3 DNA sequence: TGTGCCACCATCCCTGTAGCGGGGGGGCCCCATGAGCAGTTCTTC. Residues: CATIPVAGGPHEQFF.

This clone has more than one count but fewer than ten. The chain is built from TRBV5-1 and TRBJ1-1; D is unclear. This CDR3 is built from 14 residues. Germline CDR1 and CDR2: SGHRS and YFSETQ. The V end lost 5 bases, the J end lost 1 base, and 12 bases lay between the germline ends. The CDR3 region is CASRGESSNTEAFF. CDR3 in DNA: TGCGCCAGCAGAGGCGAGTCTTCGAACACTGAAGCTTTCTTT.

The V call is TRBV18, the J call TRBJ1-1; D gene ambiguous. Germline assignment: CDR1 KGHSH and CDR2 LQKENI. V was cut by 2 bases and J by 3 bases, with 1 base left in between. CDR3 length equals 11 residues. The CDR3 sequence: CASSPDTEAFF. CDR3 sequence (DNA): TGTGCCAGCTCACCAGACACTGAAGCTTTCTTT.

The V and J genes are TRBV30 and TRBJ2-5; 7 positions agree with TRBD1. The J call may be faulty, since TRBJ2-7 better matches the DNA end. Germline CDR1 GTSNPN, CDR2 SVGIG (reference sequence). The CDR3 runs 13 residues. This CDR3 reads CACNDRVSYEQYF. CDR3 nucleotide sequence: TGTGCCTGCAATGACAGGGTGTCTTACGAGCAGTACTTC.

The V and J genes are TRBV19 and TRBJ1-5; D ambiguous. V lost 5 bases and J lost 6, with 8 bases in between. The CDR3 length is 12 residues. Per germline, CDR1 LNHDA and CDR2 SQIVND (reference sequence). The CDR3 reads CASSSGPQPQHF. As DNA, the CDR3 is TGTGCCAGTAGTTCCGGACCTCAGCCCCAGCATTTT.

The rearrangement uses TRBV15 and TRBJ2-7; possibly TRBD2 for D (5 bases). V lost 3 bases, J lost 2 bases, and 5 bases lay in between. Germline CDR1 reads LNHNV; CDR2 reads YYDKDF (reference sequence). The length of the CDR3 is 12 residues. The CDR3 nucleotides are TGTGCCACCAGCAGCGGGACCTACGAGCAGTACTTC. This gives the protein CATSSGTYEQYF.

V is TRBV10-3 and J is TRBJ2-7, with 12 bases lining up with TRBD1. This CDR3 contains 17 residues. V trimming: 2 bases; J trimming: 3 bases; junction bases outside the gene matches: 8. Germline CDR1 is ENHRY and CDR2 is SYGVKD. The CDR3 spells CAISEIKRDRGLYEQYF. The CDR3 DNA follows: TGTGCCATCAGTGAGATAAAACGGGACAGGGGGCTCTACGAGCAGTACTTC.

CDR3 DNA: TGTGCCAGCAGTTTGTTGGCAGGGGGGTCCGGGGAGCTGTTTTTT. It translates to CASSLLAGGSGELFF. The chain recombines TRBV27 with TRBJ2-2; possible D gene TRBD1, 7 bases. In germline, CDR1 is MNHEY, CDR2 SMNVEV (reference sequence). Trimming removed 3 bases from V and 6 bases from J, with 14 bases in between. The CDR3 length is 15 residues.

CDR3 residues: CASSFGLAEAFF. Here the CDR3 DNA reads TGTGCCAGCAGCTTCGGACTCGCTGAAGCTTTCTTT. This chain connects TRBV7-2 to TRBJ1-1, with no clear D. Germline V gives CDR1 SGHTA, CDR2 FQGNSA. The CDR3 is 12 amino acids. Between the trimmed V and J ends, which lost 3 bases and 6 bases, there was a span of 8 bases.

The rearrangement joins TRBV5-1 to TRBJ2-3, with TRBD2 identical over 11 bases. Germline V gives CDR1 SGHRS, CDR2 YFSETQ. The J segment lost 5 bases and the V segment lost 4 bases, leaving 15 bases of the junction unmatched. This CDR3 spans 18 amino acids. The CDR3 reads CASSPWFVSGRGIDTQYF. The CDR3 nucleotides are TGCGCCAGCAGCCCCTGGTTCGTTAGCGGGAGGGGTATAGATACGCAGTATTTT.

CDR3 sequence reads: CASSLGRADGYTF. The DNA for the CDR3 is TGTGCCAGCAGCTTAGGCCGGGCGGATGGCTACACCTTC. This chain connects TRBV7-2 to TRBJ1-2; D ambiguous. The germline gives CDR1 SGHTA, CDR2 FQGNSA. V was clipped by 1 base and J by 6 bases, with 9 bases between them. This CDR3 has 13 residues.

This chain connects TRBV6-1 to TRBJ2-5, with TRBD1 as a possible D gene (6 bases). The tail of the sequence fits TRBJ2-7 better, so the J call may be wrong. The germline V gene encodes CDR1 MNHNS and CDR2 SASEGT. The CDR3 extends over 15 amino acids. CDR3: CASSLQGASRYEQYF. The CDR3, as DNA: TGTGCCAGCAGTTTACAGGGAGCTAGCCGCTACGAGCAGTACTTC.

The chain joins TRBV7-2 to TRBJ2-3; 7 positions match TRBD2. Germline-derived CDR1 and CDR2 are SGHTA and FQGNSA. After removal of 6 bases from V and 2 bases from J, the junction contained 20 bases not matched to a gene. This CDR3 is built from 19 residues. CDR3 bases: TGTGCCAGCAGTCCCCGGGAGGCCGAGCGGAGACCTCCCACAGATACGCAGTATTTT. This sequence encodes CASSPREAERRPPTDTQYF.

For the CDR3, the DNA is TGTGCCAGCAGGACAGCGGGGGACCAACGGGGAAAACTGTTTTTT. It codes for CASRTAGDQRGKLFF. V is TRBV11-1 and J is TRBJ1-4; a possible D gene is TRBD1 (5 bases). V was clipped by 6 bases and J by 10 bases, with 21 bases between them. CDR1 is SGHAT and CDR2 is FQDESV in the germline V gene (reference sequence). CDR3 length equals 15 residues.

This rearrangement joins TRBV19 to TRBJ1-5, with D maybe TRBD1 (5 bases). Germline V gene data show CDR1 as LNHDA and CDR2 as SQIVND (reference sequence). The CDR3 has 15 residues. Trimming took off 3 bases at V and 0 bases at J, with 9 bases between the two ends. The CDR3 protein is CASSMGEYSNQPQHF. The CDR3 nucleotides are TGTGCCAGTAGTATGGGGGAATATAGCAATCAGCCCCAGCATTTT.

The rearrangement joins TRBV23-1 to TRBJ2-2; D is unclear. TRBV23-1 is classed as an ORF, of uncertain function. The CDR3 is made up of 17 amino acids. V shed 0 bases and J shed 8 bases, with 19 bases lying between them. This CDR3 is CASSQSRVFHPIGELFF. CDR3 coding DNA: TGCGCCAGCAGTCAATCTCGGGTTTTTCACCCGATTGGGGAGCTGTTTTTT.

J is TRBJ2-7 and V is TRBV29-1, with 12 bases lining up with TRBD2. The CDR3 contains 13 residues. The V and J ends lost 7 bases and 1 base, in that order; junction bases with no gene match: 2. From germline, CDR1 is SQVTM and CDR2 ANQGSEA. As DNA, the CDR3 is TGCAGCGGTGGACTAGCGGGGTCCTACGAGCAGTACTTC. This translates into CSGGLAGSYEQYF.

This CDR3 is CSVGTGLFAYEQYF. CDR3 nucleotides: TGCAGCGTGGGAACCGGGTTATTCGCCTACGAGCAGTACTTC. The chain combines TRBV29-1 with TRBJ2-5, with D hard to call. The J call may be in error: the DNA end matches TRBJ2-7 better. The CDR3 has 14 residues. Germline loops: CDR1 SQVTM, CDR2 ANQGSEA.

The chain joins TRBV30 to TRBJ2-1; the match to TRBD2 covers 7 bases. Germline V gene data show CDR1 as GTSNPN and CDR2 as SVGIG (reference sequence). The V and J ends lost 4 bases and 4 bases, in that order; junction bases with no gene match: 13. The CDR3 has 16 amino acids. CDR3 region: CAWKRYGTGGYNEQFF. The CDR3 DNA reads as TGTGCCTGGAAAAGATACGGGACCGGGGGGTACAATGAGCAGTTCTTC.

This clone was seen only once. Here the CDR3 reads CASSSRLADIDNEQFF. CDR3 nucleotide sequence: TGTGCCAGCAGTTCTCGACTAGCGGACATCGACAATGAGCAGTTCTTC. The chain carries TRBV27 and TRBJ2-1; TRBD2 matches 9 bases. The CDR3 is 16 residues long. Trimming cost V 4 bases and J 5 bases; bases outside gene matches: 9. Germline CDR1 and CDR2: MNHEY and SMNVEV (reference sequence).